The T cell receptor (beta chain) under discussion was sequenced for a study of cytomegalovirus exposure and HLA in healthy donors. Overall study: Unique TCR beta sequences numbering approximately 120 million came from 150 million to 200 million T cells in an earlier analysis.

The CDR3 contains 14 residues. V dropped 5 bases and J dropped 0 bases, with 10 bases sitting between them. The germline gives CDR1 LNHDA, CDR2 SQIVND (reference sequence). A single count supports this clone. Antigen: not known. PCR amplification relied on 60 Vbeta primers (plus 13 Jbeta primers). The repertoire was sequenced with immunoSEQ multiplex PCR; TCRdb's copy has only in-frame clones and lacks some. The sample carries approximately 100,000 clones, 74% recorded once. Overall study findings and caveats: Common viral pathogens (according to a later analysis) appeared linked to several of the most significant clusters. CMV antigen specificity was confirmed in vitro for a few CMV-associated chains. According to the study, 160 or so TCR beta chains were cytomegalovirus-associated.

Sequencing was carried out using PBMCs. The receptor's source is a man aged 45-65 years in good health and CMV-seropositive. The V and J genes are TRBV19 and TRBJ1-1; no clear D gene. The DNA of the CDR3 is TGTGCCAGTAGTGCCCAGATCATGAACACTGAAGCTTTCTTT. This sequence encodes CASSAQIMNTEAFF.